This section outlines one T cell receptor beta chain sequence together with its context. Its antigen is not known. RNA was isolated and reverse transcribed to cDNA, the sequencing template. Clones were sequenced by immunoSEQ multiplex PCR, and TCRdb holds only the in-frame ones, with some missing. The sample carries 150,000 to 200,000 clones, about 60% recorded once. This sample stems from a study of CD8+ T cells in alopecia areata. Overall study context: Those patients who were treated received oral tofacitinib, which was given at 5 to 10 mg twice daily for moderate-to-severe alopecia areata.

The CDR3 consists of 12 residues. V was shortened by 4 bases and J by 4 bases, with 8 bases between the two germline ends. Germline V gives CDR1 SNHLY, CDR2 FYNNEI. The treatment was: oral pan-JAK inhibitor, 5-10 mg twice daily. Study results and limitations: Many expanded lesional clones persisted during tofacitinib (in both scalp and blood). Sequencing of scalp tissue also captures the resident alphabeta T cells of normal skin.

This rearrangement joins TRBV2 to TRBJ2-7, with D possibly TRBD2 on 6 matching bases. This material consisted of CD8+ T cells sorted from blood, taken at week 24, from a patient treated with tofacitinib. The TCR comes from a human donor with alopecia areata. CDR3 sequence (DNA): TGTGCCAGCAGTGGGGAGGAATACGAGCAGTACTTC. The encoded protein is CASSGEEYEQYF.